Below are 5 T cell receptor beta chains sequenced from a single sample in a study of PD-L1 blockade in urothelial cancer (dated by TCRdb to about 2017). The library was produced with the immunoSEQ multiplex PCR assay. Imported from immuneACCESS, the table was reduced by TCRdb to in-frame sequences with V and J called. These copies leave out some clones; in studies compared against another copy, an unresolved V gene accounts for under half, and the cause of the remainder is not known. The sample table lists 80,000 to 90,000 clones, 70% to 90% of them with a count of one. The biggest ten clones account for 13% to 15% of the sample. Reading the label with the study, this specimen's time point is: pretreatment peripheral blood. Specimen: PBMCs, collected around atezolizumab (anti-PD-L1) treatment. These receptor sequences come from a man aged 55 to 69 with urothelial cancer.

The chain's CDR3 is CASGKGAPQPQHF. The CDR3 coding sequence is TGTGCCAGCGGAAAGGGGGCGCCTCAGCCCCAGCATTTT. This sequence joins TRBV27 and TRBJ1-5, with 7 nucleotides matching TRBD1. Germline CDR1 is MNHEY and CDR2 is SMNVEV (reference sequence). CDR3 length: 13 residues. V lost 8 bases, J lost 6 bases, and 7 bases stayed unmatched.

The chain couples TRBV5-3 to TRBJ1-5; TRBD1 matches at 8 bases. TRBV5-3 is marked as an open reading frame, function uncertain. The ends lost 3 bases at V and 5 bases at J; junction bases unmatched: 7. This CDR3 region has 15 residues. The CDR3 loop is CARSSGQELHQPQHF. In DNA, the CDR3 is TGTGCCAGAAGCTCGGGACAGGAGCTACATCAGCCCCAGCATTTT.

The V and J genes are TRBV6-5 and TRBJ1-3; 11 positions match TRBD1. The CDR3 length is 15 residues. J was trimmed by 4 bases and V by 6 bases; bases with no gene match: 5. CDR1 and CDR2 (germline): MNHEY, SVGAGI. DNA of the CDR3: TGTGCCAGCAGAGGACAGGGGGCCAGGGGAAACACCATATATTTT. This encodes CASRGQGARGNTIYF.

This chain links TRBV29-1 with TRBJ1-4; D remains ambiguous. This CDR3 region has 12 residues. Trimming shortened V by 1 base and J by 13 bases, and 13 bases separated the two germline ends. Per germline, CDR1 SQVTM and CDR2 ANQGSEA. The CDR3, as DNA: TGCAGCGTTGAAGGCCGACATCGGTTACTGTTTTTT. This sequence encodes CSVEGRHRLLFF.

The rearrangement links TRBV19 to TRBJ2-3; TRBD2 matches at 10 bases. The CDR3 runs to 16 residues. CDR1 is LNHDA, CDR2 SQIVND, per germline (reference sequence). J was trimmed by 2 bases and V by 3 bases; bases with no gene match: 5. CDR3 DNA: TGTGCCAGTAGTATCTCTAGCGGGGGCTCCACAGATACGCAGTATTTT. It yields the protein CASSISSGGSTDTQYF.